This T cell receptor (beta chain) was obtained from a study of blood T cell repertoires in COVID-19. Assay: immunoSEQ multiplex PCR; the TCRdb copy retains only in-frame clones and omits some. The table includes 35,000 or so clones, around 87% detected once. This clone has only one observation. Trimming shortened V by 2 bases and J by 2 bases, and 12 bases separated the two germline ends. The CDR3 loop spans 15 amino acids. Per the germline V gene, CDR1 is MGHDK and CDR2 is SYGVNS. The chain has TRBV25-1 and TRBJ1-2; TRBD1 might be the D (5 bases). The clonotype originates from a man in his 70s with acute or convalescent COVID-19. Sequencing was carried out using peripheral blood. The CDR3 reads CASSEGGSPNYGYTF. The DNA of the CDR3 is TGTGCCAGCAGTGAAGGGGGGAGTCCCAACTATGGCTACACCTTC.